These 32 T cell receptor beta chains came from one sample sequenced in a study of blood T cell repertoires in COVID-19. The protocol was immunoSEQ multiplex PCR, while the TCRdb copy is restricted to in-frame clones and leaves out a portion. Among roughly 100,000 clones listed, approximately 85% were seen once. Source material: peripheral blood. The receptors come from a man aged 60-69 years with acute or convalescent COVID-19.

CDR3: CASSQGTGYTEAFF. As DNA, the CDR3 is TGTGCCAGCAGCCAAGGGACAGGGTACACTGAAGCTTTCTTT. The V gene is TRBV3-1 (or the pseudogene TRBV3-2), the J gene TRBJ1-1; 8 bases are shared with TRBD1. V lost 1 base to trimming and J lost 3 bases; unmatched junction nucleotides: 1. Germline V gene data show CDR1 as LGHDT and CDR2 as YNNKEL (reference sequence). The CDR3 covers 14 residues.

This CDR3 is CASSRTSGRLYEQFF. The CDR3 region has the DNA TGTGCCAGTAGTAGGACTAGCGGGAGACTCTATGAGCAGTTCTTC. This chain links TRBV19 with TRBJ2-1, with TRBD2 matching over 13 bases. The germline V gene has CDR1 LNHDA and CDR2 SQIVND (reference sequence). This CDR3 has 15 amino acids. V was clipped by 4 bases and J by 8 bases; unmatched bases: 5. Variable domain in full (rest from reference TRBV19 and TRBJ2-1): DGGITQSPKYLFRKEGQNVTLSCEQNLNHDAMYWYRQDPGQGLRLIYYSQIVNDFQKGDIAEGYSVSREKKESFPLTVTSAQKNPTAFYLCASSRTSGRLYEQFFGPGTRLTVL.

The CDR3 is CASSLTTRTQQYF. DNA for the CDR3: TGTGCCAGCAGCCTAACCACCCGGACACAGCAGTACTTC. This chain uses TRBV6-5 with TRBJ2-5; D perhaps matches TRBD1 (5 bases). Per germline, CDR1 MNHEY and CDR2 SVGAGI. Trimming shortened V by 6 bases and J by 11 bases, and 19 bases separated the two germline ends. CDR3 size: 13 residues.

This clone was counted a single time. The gene calls are TRBV5-1 and TRBJ2-2; D is unclear. From germline, CDR1 is SGHRS and CDR2 YFSETQ. This CDR3 is built from 14 residues. V gave up 0 bases and J gave up 3 bases, with 6 bases separating them. The DNA for the CDR3 is TGCGCCAGCAGCTTGGGGTCGGACACCGGGGAGCTGTTTTTT. Translation: CASSLGSDTGELFF. The whole variable domain, filled in from reference TRBV5-1 and TRBJ2-2, reads KAGVTQTPRYLIKTRGQQVTLSCSPISGHRSVSWYQQTPGQGLQFLFEYFSETQRNKGNFPGRFSGRQFSNSRSEMNVSTLELGDSALYLCASSLGSDTGELFFGEGSRLTVL.

The V and J genes are TRBV7-9 and TRBJ1-6; D possibly corresponds to TRBD1 (6 bases). Trimming took 2 bases from V and 9 from J, leaving 14 bases between them. The length of the CDR3 is 15 residues. CDR1 is SEHNR and CDR2 is FQNEAQ in the germline V gene (reference sequence). The CDR3 DNA follows: TGTGCCAGCAGCTTACAAGCAGGGGATAGTTCACCCCTCCACTTT. The encoded protein is CASSLQAGDSSPLHF.

CDR3: CASSGQGGETQYF. The DNA of the CDR3 is TGTGCCAGCAGCGGACAGGGGGGAGAGACCCAGTACTTC. The chain links TRBV5-5 to TRBJ2-5; 10 nucleotides align to TRBD1. J lost 4 bases, V lost 4 bases, and 1 base had no gene match. This CDR3 has 13 amino acids. The germline CDR1 and CDR2 sequences are SGHKS and YYEKEE (reference sequence).

This clone was detected many times. The chain joins TRBV4-3 to TRBJ2-3; TRBD2 aligns across 10 bases. Germline CDR1 is LGHNA and CDR2 is YSLEER. CDR3 length: 18 amino acids. V was clipped by 0 bases and J by 4 bases; unmatched bases: 10. The CDR3 DNA reads as TGCGCCAGCAGCCAAGAGGTAGTTACTAGCGGGAAGGCAGATACGCAGTATTTT. This translates into CASSQEVVTSGKADTQYF.

This clone has just a few counts. V and J are TRBV2 and TRBJ2-7, with TRBD2 identical over 10 bases. V trimming: 2 bases; J trimming: 12 bases; junction bases outside the gene matches: 7. CDR1 and CDR2 (germline): SNHLY, FYNNEI. The CDR3 extends over 13 amino acids. The CDR3 nucleotides read TGTGCCAGCAGTGAAATACTAGCGGGGAGTGGGTACTTC. Its translation is CASSEILAGSGYF.

The rearrangement links TRBV5-4 to TRBJ2-3; 11 bases line up with TRBD1. The CDR3 is 16 residues long. The germline CDR1 and CDR2 sequences are SGHNT and YYREEE (reference sequence). Unmatched junction bases numbered 7, after V lost 4 bases and J lost 3 bases. DNA for the CDR3: TGTGCCAGCAGCACCCGGGACAGGGGGAGGACAGATACGCAGTATTTT. Encoded protein: CASSTRDRGRTDTQYF.

This chain joins TRBV25-1 and TRBJ2-4, with TRBD2 matching 7 bases. Germline V gene data show CDR1 as MGHDK and CDR2 as SYGVNS. J lost 3 bases, V lost 4 bases, and 9 bases had no gene match. CDR3 size: 16 residues. CDR3 nucleotides: TGTGCCAGCAGTGGGATGCGGGGGAATGGCAAAAACATTCAGTACTTC. Its protein is CASSGMRGNGKNIQYF.

This chain uses TRBV6-2 or TRBV6-3 with TRBJ1-5; D possibly corresponds to TRBD1 (6 bases). CDR3 length: 16 residues. Germline lookup yields CDR1 MNHEY and CDR2 SVGEGT. Trimming took off 5 bases at V and 2 bases at J, with 16 bases between the two ends. The CDR3 DNA follows: TGTGCCAGCAGTGGGCGTGGGGGCGGGCGCAATCAGCCCCAGCATTTT. It is translated as CASSGRGGGRNQPQHF.

The chain employs TRBV7-2 and TRBJ1-5, with unresolved D. In germline, CDR1 is SGHTA, CDR2 FQGNSA. Trimming pared 2 bases from V and 0 bases from J, leaving 8 bases between. The CDR3 consists of 15 residues. The CDR3 DNA follows: TGTGCCAGCAGCTTAATCAGGAATAGCAATCAGCCCCAGCATTTT. Translating gives CASSLIRNSNQPQHF.

The chain links TRBV2 to TRBJ2-5; TRBD1 is a possible D gene (7 bases). This CDR3 has 15 residues. Looked up from germline, CDR1 is SNHLY and CDR2 is FYNNEI. V dropped 5 bases and J dropped 5 bases, with 18 bases sitting between them. DNA of the CDR3: TGTGCCAGCAGTACTGGACAGGCAAGCGGGGAGACCCAGTACTTC. Its translation is CASSTGQASGETQYF. The full variable domain, in which reference TRBV2 and TRBJ2-5 provide the parts outside the CDR3, is EPEVTQTPSHQVTQMGQEVILRCVPISNHLYFYWYRQILGQKVEFLVSFYNNEISEKSEIFDDQFSVERPDGSNFTLKIRSTKLEDSAMYFCASSTGQASGETQYFGPGTRLLVL.

The chain uses TRBV7-2 and TRBJ2-1, with TRBD2 matching 7 bases. The CDR3 has 15 residues. Germline assignment: CDR1 SGHTA and CDR2 FQGNSA. Trimming took 5 bases from V and 3 from J; bases not matched to a gene: 7. Here the CDR3 DNA reads TGTGCCAGCAGCACCCAGCGGGACGGCTACAATGAGCAGTTCTTC. Encoded protein: CASSTQRDGYNEQFF.

V and J are TRBV7-3 and TRBJ2-7, with a weak D call TRBD1 (6 bases). Germline V CDR1 and CDR2: SGHTA, FQGTGA. Trimming left V 2 bases short and J 2 bases short, with 10 bases between. The CDR3 runs to 14 residues. The DNA for the CDR3 is TGTGCCAGCAGCTTACAAGGGGGTCCCTACGAGCAGTACTTC. Its translation: CASSLQGGPYEQYF.

J is TRBJ1-5 and V is TRBV4-1; TRBD1 might be the D (5 bases). The CDR3 consists of 15 residues. The V gene lost 1 base and the J gene lost 0 bases, with 7 bases spanning the gap. The germline CDR1 and CDR2 sequences are MGHRA and YSYEKL. DNA of the CDR3: TGCGCCAGCAGCCAAGGGGGCTATAGCAATCAGCCCCAGCATTTT. Encoded protein: CASSQGGYSNQPQHF.

This chain connects TRBV12-3 or TRBV12-4 to TRBJ1-3; no clear D. V was shortened by 6 bases and J by 0 bases, with 6 bases between the two germline ends. This CDR3 contains 13 residues. CDR3 nucleotides: TGTGCCAGCAGCCTTCTCTCTGGAAACACCATATATTTT. This sequence encodes CASSLLSGNTIYF.

CDR3 DNA: TGTGCCAGCAGCCCCTCACAGGTGAACACCGGGGAGCTGTTTTTT. As protein: CASSPSQVNTGELFF. The V and J genes are TRBV3-1 (or the pseudogene TRBV3-2) and TRBJ2-2; D is perhaps TRBD1 (5 bases). Trimming shortened V by 4 bases and J by 1 base, and 10 bases separated the two germline ends. Looked up from germline, CDR1 is LGHDT and CDR2 is YNNKEL (reference sequence). The CDR3 has 15 amino acids.

V is TRBV6-5 and J is TRBJ1-6; TRBD1 agrees at 8 bases. Trimming took 4 bases from V and 11 from J; bases not matched to a gene: 7. CDR1 is MNHEY, CDR2 SVGAGI, per germline. The CDR3 is made up of 14 amino acids. The CDR3 nucleotides are TGTGCCAGCAGTTTGGACAGGGCGAGGGCACCCCTCCACTTT. Its protein is CASSLDRARAPLHF.

This clone was seen a few times. The rearrangement links TRBV9 to TRBJ2-1; D not resolved. The CDR3 consists of 13 residues. Germline assignment: CDR1 SGDLS and CDR2 YYNGEE. The V gene lost 0 bases and the J gene lost 7 bases, with 8 bases spanning the gap. The CDR3 bases are TGTGCCAGCAGCGTAGTTAGTACTAATGAGCAGTTCTTC. Translation: CASSVVSTNEQFF.

The gene calls are TRBV5-1 and TRBJ2-3, with 9 bases aligning to TRBD2. The V gene's germline CDR1 is SGHRS and CDR2 YFSETQ. This CDR3 has 17 residues. The V gene end was trimmed by 2 bases and the J gene end by 4 bases; junction bases not matched to a gene: 11. The CDR3 region is CASSFLSSGTGADTQYF. The DNA for the CDR3 is TGCGCCAGCAGCTTTTTATCTAGCGGGACGGGCGCAGATACGCAGTATTTT.

The chain carries TRBV4-3 and TRBJ1-1; D ambiguous. Trimming shortened V by 0 bases and J by 3 bases, and 14 bases separated the two germline ends. This CDR3 comprises 16 residues. In germline, CDR1 is LGHNA, CDR2 YSLEER. The CDR3 spells CASSQDLVLRDTEAFF. DNA for the CDR3: TGCGCCAGCAGCCAAGATTTAGTCCTGAGGGACACTGAAGCTTTCTTT.

The CDR3 loop reads CARPDAGAYEQYF. The CDR3, as DNA: TGTGCCCGACCCGACGCGGGGGCCTACGAGCAGTACTTC. The chain combines TRBV13 with TRBJ2-7, with 7 bases identical to TRBD2. The V segment lost 11 bases and the J segment 2 bases; nucleotides outside the gene matches: 9. This CDR3 contains 13 residues. Per the germline V gene, CDR1 is PRHDT and CDR2 is FYEKMQ (reference sequence).

The chain combines TRBV27 with TRBJ2-7, with D perhaps TRBD1 (5 bases). This CDR3 is 14 amino acids long. Germline values: CDR1 MNHEY, CDR2 SMNVEV (reference sequence). Between the trimmed V and J ends, which lost 3 bases and 0 bases, there was a span of 9 bases. In nucleotides, the CDR3 is TGTGCCAGCAGTTTCGGCGGACACTCCTACGAGCAGTACTTC. It encodes CASSFGGHSYEQYF.

The rearrangement uses TRBV3-1 (or the pseudogene TRBV3-2) and TRBJ2-7; D is perhaps TRBD1 (5 bases). The V gene's germline CDR1 is LGHDT and CDR2 YNNKEL (reference sequence). The CDR3 loop spans 15 amino acids. Trimming pared 4 bases from V and 4 bases from J, leaving 17 bases between. In nucleotides, the CDR3 is TGTGCCAGCAGCCCCAGGGTGGACCGAAATTACGAGCAGTACTTC. This encodes CASSPRVDRNYEQYF.

The rearrangement joins TRBV5-1 to TRBJ1-1; D is uncertain. Germline CDR1 and CDR2: SGHRS and YFSETQ. This CDR3 spans 13 amino acids. Trimming removed 0 bases at V and 8 bases at J, with 11 bases between. The CDR3 DNA is TGCGCCAGCAGCTTGGAACAGTCCTACGAAGCTTTCTTT. This gives the protein CASSLEQSYEAFF.

The chain is built from TRBV25-1 and TRBJ1-4, with TRBD1 identical over 10 bases. Germline V lookup: CDR1 MGHDK, CDR2 SYGVNS. CDR3 length: 16 residues. Trimming removed 2 bases from V and 8 bases from J; junction bases left unmatched: 8. In DNA form, the CDR3 reads TGTGCCAGCAGTGAAAAGAGGTGGACAGGGGGGGAAAAACTGTTTTTT. It yields the protein CASSEKRWTGGEKLFF. The full variable domain, its missing parts supplied by reference TRBV25-1 and TRBJ1-4, is EADIYQTPRYLVIGTGKKITLECSQTMGHDKMYWYQQDPGMELHLIHYSYGVNSTEKGDLSSESTVSRIRTEHFPLTLESARPSHTSQYLCASSEKRWTGGEKLFFGSGTQLSVL.

This clone came up once. The V gene is TRBV4-1, the J gene TRBJ1-5; no clear D. This CDR3 has 17 residues. The germline V gene encodes CDR1 MGHRA and CDR2 YSYEKL. With 0 bases removed from V and 0 bases from J, the gap between germline ends came to 12 bases. The CDR3 bases are TGCGCCAGCAGCCAAGATCTGGCAGATTATAGCAATCAGCCCCAGCATTTT. Its translation: CASSQDLADYSNQPQHF.

V gene TRBV5-1 combines with J gene TRBJ1-5; 7 bases line up with TRBD1. The germline V gene has CDR1 SGHRS and CDR2 YFSETQ. The CDR3 runs to 14 residues. With V trimmed by 4 bases and J by 7 bases, 8 bases remained unmatched. CDR3 DNA: TGCGCCAGCAGCCCACAGGGGCCCGGGCAGCCCCAGCATTTT. Amino acids: CASSPQGPGQPQHF.

The chain couples TRBV5-1 to TRBJ2-5; TRBD2 aligns across 11 bases. Germline CDR1 reads SGHRS; CDR2 reads YFSETQ. This CDR3 contains 15 residues. V lost 0 bases to trimming and J lost 4 bases; unmatched junction nucleotides: 2. The CDR3 DNA is TGCGCCAGCAGCTTGGCTCTAGCGGGGGGAGAGACCCAGTACTTC. Translating gives CASSLALAGGETQYF.

This clone occurred many times. V usage is TRBV28 and J usage is TRBJ1-5, with a possible D match to TRBD1 (6 bases). The CDR3 spans 17 residues. The germline CDR1 and CDR2 sequences are MDHEN and SYDVKM. Trimming removed 3 bases from V and 0 bases from J, with 15 bases in between. The CDR3: CASSFPGQFYSNQPQHF. DNA for the CDR3: TGTGCCAGCAGTTTCCCCGGACAGTTCTATAGCAATCAGCCCCAGCATTTT.

V is TRBV20-1 and J is TRBJ2-1; D possibly corresponds to TRBD2 (6 bases). V lost 3 bases, J lost 9 bases, and 21 bases lay in between. The CDR3 is 15 amino acids. Germline-derived CDR1 and CDR2 are DFQATT and SNEGSKA (reference sequence). Here the CDR3 reads CSASEMSRAGFEQFF. DNA for the CDR3: TGCAGTGCTAGTGAGATGTCTAGAGCGGGCTTTGAGCAGTTCTTC.